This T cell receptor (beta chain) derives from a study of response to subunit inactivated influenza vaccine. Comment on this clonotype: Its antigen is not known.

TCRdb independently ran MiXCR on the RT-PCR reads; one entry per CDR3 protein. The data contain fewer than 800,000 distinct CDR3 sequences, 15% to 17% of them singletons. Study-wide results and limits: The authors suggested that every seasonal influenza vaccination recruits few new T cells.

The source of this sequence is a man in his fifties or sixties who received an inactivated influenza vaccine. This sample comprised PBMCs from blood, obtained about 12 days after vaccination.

The DNA for the CDR3 is TGTGCCAGCAGTTTTACCAATAGGAACACTGAAGCTTTCTTT. Amino acids: CASSFTNRNTEAFF. The V call is TRBV12-3 or TRBV12-4, the J call TRBJ1-1; D not certain. The CDR3 consists of 14 residues. The V and J ends lost 3 bases and 1 base respectively, with 9 bases between them.